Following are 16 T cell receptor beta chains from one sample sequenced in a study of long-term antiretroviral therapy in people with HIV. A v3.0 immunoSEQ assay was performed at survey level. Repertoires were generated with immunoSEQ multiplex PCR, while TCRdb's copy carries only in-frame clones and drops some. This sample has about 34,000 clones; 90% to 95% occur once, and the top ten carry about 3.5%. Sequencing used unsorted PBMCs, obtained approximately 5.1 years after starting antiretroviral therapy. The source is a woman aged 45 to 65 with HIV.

The CDR3 is CASSQDRAGTDTQYF. CDR3 DNA: TGCGCCAGCAGCCAGGACAGGGCGGGCACAGATACGCAGTATTTT. V and J are TRBV4-3 and TRBJ2-3; 8 nucleotides agree with TRBD1. The CDR3 totals 15 residues. The junction had 3 bases not matched to a gene; V was cut back by 3 bases and J by 1 base. Germline V gene lookup returns CDR1 LGHNA and CDR2 YSLEER.

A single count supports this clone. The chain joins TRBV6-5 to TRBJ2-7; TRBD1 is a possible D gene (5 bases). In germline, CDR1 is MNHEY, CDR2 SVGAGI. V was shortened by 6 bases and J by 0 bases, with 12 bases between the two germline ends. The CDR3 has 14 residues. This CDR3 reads CASRVDMASYEQYF. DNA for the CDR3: TGTGCCAGCAGAGTGGACATGGCCTCCTACGAGCAGTACTTC.

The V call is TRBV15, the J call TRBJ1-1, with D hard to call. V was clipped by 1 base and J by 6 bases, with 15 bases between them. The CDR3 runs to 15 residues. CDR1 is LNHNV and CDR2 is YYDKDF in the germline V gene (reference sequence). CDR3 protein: CATSRAGSGGAEAFF. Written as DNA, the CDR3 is TGTGCCACCAGCAGAGCGGGCAGTGGCGGGGCTGAAGCTTTCTTT. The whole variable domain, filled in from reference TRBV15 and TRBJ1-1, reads DAMVIQNPRYQVTQFGKPVTLSCSQTLNHNVMYWYQQKSSQAPKLLFHYYDKDFNNEADTPDNFQSRRPNTSFCFLDIRSPGLGDTAMYLCATSRAGSGGAEAFFGQGTRLTVV.

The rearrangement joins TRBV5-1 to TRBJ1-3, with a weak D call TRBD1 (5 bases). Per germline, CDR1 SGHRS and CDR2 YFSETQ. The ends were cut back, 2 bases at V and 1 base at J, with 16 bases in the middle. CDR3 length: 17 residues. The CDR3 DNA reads TGCGCCAGCAGCTTAGTCCCGGGACGGGTTTCTGGAAACACCATATATTTT. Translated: CASSLVPGRVSGNTIYF.

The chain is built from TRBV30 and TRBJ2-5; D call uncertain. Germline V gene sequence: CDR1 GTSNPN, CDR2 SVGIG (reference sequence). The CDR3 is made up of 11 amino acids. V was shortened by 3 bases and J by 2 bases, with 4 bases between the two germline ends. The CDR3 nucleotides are TGTGCCTGGAGGAGTCAAGAGACCCAGTACTTC. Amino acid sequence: CAWRSQETQYF.

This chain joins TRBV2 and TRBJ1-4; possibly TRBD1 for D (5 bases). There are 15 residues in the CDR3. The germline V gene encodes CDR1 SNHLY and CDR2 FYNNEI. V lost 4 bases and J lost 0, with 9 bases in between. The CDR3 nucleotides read TGTGCCAGCAGTGGTCAGGGAACAACTAATGAAAAACTGTTTTTT. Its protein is CASSGQGTTNEKLFF.

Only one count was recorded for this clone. CDR3 amino acids: CASRSEAWGTEAFF. In DNA, the CDR3 is TGTGCCAGCAGGAGCGAGGCTTGGGGCACTGAAGCTTTCTTT. This rearrangement joins TRBV2 to TRBJ1-1; D is uncertain. Germline CDR1 is SNHLY and CDR2 is FYNNEI. Trimming shortened V by 6 bases and J by 4 bases, and 15 bases separated the two germline ends. There are 14 residues in the CDR3.

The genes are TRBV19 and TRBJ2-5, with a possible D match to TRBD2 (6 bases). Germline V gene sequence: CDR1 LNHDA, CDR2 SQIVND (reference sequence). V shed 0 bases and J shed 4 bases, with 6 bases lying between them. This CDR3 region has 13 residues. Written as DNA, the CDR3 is TGTGCCAGTAGTATAGAGGGGGGAGAGACCCAGTACTTC. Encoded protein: CASSIEGGETQYF.

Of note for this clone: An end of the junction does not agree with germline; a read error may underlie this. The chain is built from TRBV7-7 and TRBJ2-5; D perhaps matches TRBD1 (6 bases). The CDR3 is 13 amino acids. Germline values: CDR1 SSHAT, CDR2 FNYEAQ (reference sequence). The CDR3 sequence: CASSGGQRETQYF. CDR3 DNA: TGTGCTAGCAGCGGCGGACAGCGAGAGACCCAGTACTTC. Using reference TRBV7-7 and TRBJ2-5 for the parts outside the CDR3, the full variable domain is GAGVSQSPRYKVTKRGQDVTLRCDPISSHATLYWYQQALGQGPEFLTYFNYEAQPDKSGLPSDRFSAERPEGSISTLTIQRTEQRDSAMYRCASSGGQRETQYFGPGTRLLVL.

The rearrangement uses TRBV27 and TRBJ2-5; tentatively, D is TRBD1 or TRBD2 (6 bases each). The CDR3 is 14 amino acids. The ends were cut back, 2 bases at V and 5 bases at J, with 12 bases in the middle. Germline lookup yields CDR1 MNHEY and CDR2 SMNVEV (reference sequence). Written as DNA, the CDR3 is TGTGCCAGCAGTTTACGGAGGGGGGAGGAGACCCAGTACTTC. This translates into CASSLRRGEETQYF.

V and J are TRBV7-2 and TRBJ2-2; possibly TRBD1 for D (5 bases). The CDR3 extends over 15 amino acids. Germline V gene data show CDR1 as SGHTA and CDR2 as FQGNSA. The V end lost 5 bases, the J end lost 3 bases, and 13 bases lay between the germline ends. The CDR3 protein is CASSPRRGYTGELFF. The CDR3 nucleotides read TGTGCCAGCAGCCCCCGAAGGGGTTACACCGGGGAGCTGTTTTTT.

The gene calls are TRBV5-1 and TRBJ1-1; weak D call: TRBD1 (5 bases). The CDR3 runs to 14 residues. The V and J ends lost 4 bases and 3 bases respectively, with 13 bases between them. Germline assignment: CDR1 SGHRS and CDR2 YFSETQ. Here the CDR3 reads CASSPTGYHTEAFF. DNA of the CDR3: TGCGCCAGCAGCCCCACAGGATATCACACTGAAGCTTTCTTT. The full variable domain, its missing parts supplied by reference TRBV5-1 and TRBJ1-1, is KAGVTQTPRYLIKTRGQQVTLSCSPISGHRSVSWYQQTPGQGLQFLFEYFSETQRNKGNFPGRFSGRQFSNSRSEMNVSTLELGDSALYLCASSPTGYHTEAFFGQGTRLTVV.

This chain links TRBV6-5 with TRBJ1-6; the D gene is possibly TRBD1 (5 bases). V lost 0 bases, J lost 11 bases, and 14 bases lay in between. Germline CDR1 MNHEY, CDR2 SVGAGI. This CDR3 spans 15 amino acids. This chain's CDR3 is CASSYSTTPGTPLHF. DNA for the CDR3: TGTGCCAGCAGTTACTCGACGACCCCAGGGACACCCCTCCACTTT.

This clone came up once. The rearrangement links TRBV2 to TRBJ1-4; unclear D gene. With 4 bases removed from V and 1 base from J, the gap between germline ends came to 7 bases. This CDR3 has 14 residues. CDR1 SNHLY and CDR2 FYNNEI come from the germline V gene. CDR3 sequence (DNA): TGTGCCAGCAGTGTCCAGTTAACTAATGAAAAACTGTTTTTT. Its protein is CASSVQLTNEKLFF.

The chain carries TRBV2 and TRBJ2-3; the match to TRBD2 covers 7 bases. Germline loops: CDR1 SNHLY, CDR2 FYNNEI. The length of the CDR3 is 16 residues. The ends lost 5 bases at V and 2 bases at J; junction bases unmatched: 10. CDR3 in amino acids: CASSPLAGVNTDTQYF. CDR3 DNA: TGTGCCAGCAGTCCCCTGGCGGGGGTGAACACAGATACGCAGTATTTT.

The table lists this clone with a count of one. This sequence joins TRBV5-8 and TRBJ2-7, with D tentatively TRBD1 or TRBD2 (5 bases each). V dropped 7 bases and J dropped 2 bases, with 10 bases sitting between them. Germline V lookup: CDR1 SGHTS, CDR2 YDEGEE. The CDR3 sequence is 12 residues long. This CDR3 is CASGTGPYEQYF. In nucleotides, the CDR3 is TGTGCCAGCGGCACGGGACCCTACGAGCAGTACTTC.